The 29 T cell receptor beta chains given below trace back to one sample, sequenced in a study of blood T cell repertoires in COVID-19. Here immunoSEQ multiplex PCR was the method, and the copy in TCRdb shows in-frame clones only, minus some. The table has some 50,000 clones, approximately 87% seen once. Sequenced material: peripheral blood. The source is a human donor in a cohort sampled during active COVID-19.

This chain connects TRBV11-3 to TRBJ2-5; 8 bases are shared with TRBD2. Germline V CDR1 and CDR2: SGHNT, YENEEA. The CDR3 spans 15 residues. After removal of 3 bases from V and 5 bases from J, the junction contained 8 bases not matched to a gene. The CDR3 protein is CASSFGGGLPETQYF. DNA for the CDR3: TGTGCCAGCAGCTTCGGCGGGGGGCTACCGGAGACCCAGTACTTC.

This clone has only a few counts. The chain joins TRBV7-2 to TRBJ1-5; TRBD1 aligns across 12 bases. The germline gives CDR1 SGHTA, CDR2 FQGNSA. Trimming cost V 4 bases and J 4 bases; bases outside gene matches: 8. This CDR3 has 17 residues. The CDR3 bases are TGTGCCAGCAGCTCATCCGGGACAGGGGGCCTGAATCAGCCCCAGCATTTT. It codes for CASSSSGTGGLNQPQHF.

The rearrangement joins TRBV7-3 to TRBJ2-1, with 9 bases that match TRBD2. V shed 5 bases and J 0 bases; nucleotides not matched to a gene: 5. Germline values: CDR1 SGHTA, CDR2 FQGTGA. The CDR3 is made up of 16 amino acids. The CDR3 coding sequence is TGTGCCAGCAGCCCAAGCGGGGGGACCTCCTACAATGAGCAGTTCTTC. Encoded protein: CASSPSGGTSYNEQFF.

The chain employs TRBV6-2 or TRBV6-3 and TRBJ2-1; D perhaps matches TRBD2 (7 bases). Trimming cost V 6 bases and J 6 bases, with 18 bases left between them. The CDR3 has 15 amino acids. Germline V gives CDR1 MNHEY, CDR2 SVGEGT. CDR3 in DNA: TGTGCCAGCAGCGCTACGGGGGGCGTTGGCAATGAGCAGTTCTTC. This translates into CASSATGGVGNEQFF.

CDR3 sequence reads: CASSAGGSYQPQHF. Written as DNA, the CDR3 is TGTGCCAGCAGCGCTGGGGGCTCATATCAGCCCCAGCATTTT. The chain carries TRBV9 and TRBJ1-5, with D possibly being TRBD1 (6 bases). The CDR3 runs 14 residues. The germline CDR1 and CDR2 sequences are SGDLS and YYNGEE. V lost 3 bases and J lost 5, with 12 bases in between.

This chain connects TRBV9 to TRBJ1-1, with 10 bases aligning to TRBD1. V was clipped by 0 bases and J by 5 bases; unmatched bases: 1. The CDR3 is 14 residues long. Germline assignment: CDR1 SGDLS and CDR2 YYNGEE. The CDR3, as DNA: TGTGCCAGCAGCGTAGGGACAGGGGGTACTGAAGCTTTCTTT. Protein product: CASSVGTGGTEAFF.

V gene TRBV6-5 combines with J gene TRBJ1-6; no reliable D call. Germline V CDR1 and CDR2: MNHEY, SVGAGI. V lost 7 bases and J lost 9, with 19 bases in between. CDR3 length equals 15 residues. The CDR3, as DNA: TGTGCCAGCACTCTAGGCGGAGGAGTCAGTTCACCCCTCCACTTT. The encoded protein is CASTLGGGVSSPLHF.

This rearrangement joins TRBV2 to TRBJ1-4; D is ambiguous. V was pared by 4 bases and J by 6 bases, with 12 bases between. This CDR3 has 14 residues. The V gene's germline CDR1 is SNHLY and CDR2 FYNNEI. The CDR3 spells CASSVEGIDEKLFF. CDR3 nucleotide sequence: TGTGCCAGCAGTGTAGAGGGTATTGATGAAAAACTGTTTTTT. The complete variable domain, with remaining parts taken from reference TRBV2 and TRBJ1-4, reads EPEVTQTPSHQVTQMGQEVILRCVPISNHLYFYWYRQILGQKVEFLVSFYNNEISEKSEIFDDQFSVERPDGSNFTLKIRSTKLEDSAMYFCASSVEGIDEKLFFGSGTQLSVL.

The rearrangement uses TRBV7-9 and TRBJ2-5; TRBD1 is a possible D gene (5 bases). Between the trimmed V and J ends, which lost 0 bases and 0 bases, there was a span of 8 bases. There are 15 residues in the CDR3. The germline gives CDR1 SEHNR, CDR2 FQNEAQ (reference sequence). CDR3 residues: CASSLARQYQETQYF. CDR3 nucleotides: TGTGCCAGCAGCTTAGCAAGACAGTACCAAGAGACCCAGTACTTC.

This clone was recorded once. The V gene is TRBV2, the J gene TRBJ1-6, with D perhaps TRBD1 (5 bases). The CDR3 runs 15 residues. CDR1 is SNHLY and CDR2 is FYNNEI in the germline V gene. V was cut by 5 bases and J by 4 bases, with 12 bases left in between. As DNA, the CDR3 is TGTGCCAGCAGTACGGGGGGTCGGTATAATTCACCCCTCCACTTT. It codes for CASSTGGRYNSPLHF.

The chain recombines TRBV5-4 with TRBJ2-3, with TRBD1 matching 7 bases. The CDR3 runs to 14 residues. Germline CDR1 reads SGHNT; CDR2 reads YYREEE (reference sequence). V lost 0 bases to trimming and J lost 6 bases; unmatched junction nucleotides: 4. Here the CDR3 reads CASSLGQGVDTQYF. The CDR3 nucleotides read TGTGCCAGCAGCTTGGGGCAGGGGGTGGATACGCAGTATTTT.

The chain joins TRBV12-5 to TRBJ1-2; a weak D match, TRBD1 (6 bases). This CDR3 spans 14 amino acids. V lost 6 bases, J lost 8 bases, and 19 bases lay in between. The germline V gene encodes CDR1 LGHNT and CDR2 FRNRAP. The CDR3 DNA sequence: TGTGCTAGTGGCAAGGACAGCCAAGAGGGGGGCTACACCTTC. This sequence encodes CASGKDSQEGGYTF. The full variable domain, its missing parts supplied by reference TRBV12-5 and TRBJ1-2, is DARVTQTPRHKVTEMGQEVTMRCQPILGHNTVFWYRQTMMQGLELLAYFRNRAPLDDSGMPKDRFSAEMPDATLATLKIQPSEPRDSAVYFCASGKDSQEGGYTFGSGTRLTVV.

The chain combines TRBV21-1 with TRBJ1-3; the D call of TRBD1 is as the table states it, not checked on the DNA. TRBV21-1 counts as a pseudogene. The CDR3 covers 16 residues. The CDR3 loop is CASSRGTGGEGNTIYF. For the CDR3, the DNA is TGTGCCAGCAGCAGGGGGACAGGGGGCGAAGGAAACACCATATATTTT.

CDR3 in DNA: TGTGCCAGCAGCTTAGGCGGTAGCTCTGGAAACACCATATATTTT. Amino acids: CASSLGGSSGNTIYF. V and J are TRBV11-3 and TRBJ1-3; D unresolved. The CDR3 is made up of 15 amino acids. The germline CDR1 and CDR2 sequences are SGHNT and YENEEA. Trimming cost V 1 base and J 0 bases, with 7 bases left between them.

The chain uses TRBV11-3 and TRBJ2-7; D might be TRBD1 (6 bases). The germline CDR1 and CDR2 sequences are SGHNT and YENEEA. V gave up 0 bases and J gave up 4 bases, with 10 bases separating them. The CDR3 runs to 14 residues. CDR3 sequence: CASSLDTGRYEQYF. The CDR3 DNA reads TGTGCCAGCAGCTTAGATACAGGGCGGTACGAGCAGTACTTC. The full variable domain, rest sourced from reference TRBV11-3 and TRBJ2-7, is EAGVVQSPRYKIIEKKQPVAFWCNPISGHNTLYWYLQNLGQGPELLIRYENEEAVDDSQLPKDRFSAERLKGVDSTLKIQPAELGDSAVYLCASSLDTGRYEQYFGPGTRLTVT.

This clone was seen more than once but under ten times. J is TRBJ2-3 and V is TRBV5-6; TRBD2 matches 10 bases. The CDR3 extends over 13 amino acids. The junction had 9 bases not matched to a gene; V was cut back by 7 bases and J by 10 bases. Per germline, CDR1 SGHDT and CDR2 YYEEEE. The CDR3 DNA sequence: TGTGCCAGCTCCACCAGCGGGGGGGGAGCGCAGTATTTT. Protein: CASSTSGGGAQYF.

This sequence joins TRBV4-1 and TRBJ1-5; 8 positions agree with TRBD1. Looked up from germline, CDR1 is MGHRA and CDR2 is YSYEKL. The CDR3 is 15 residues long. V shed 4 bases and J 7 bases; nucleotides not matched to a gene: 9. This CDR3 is CASSLQDRAGQPQHF. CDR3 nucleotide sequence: TGCGCCAGCAGCCTCCAGGACAGGGCAGGCCAGCCCCAGCATTTT.

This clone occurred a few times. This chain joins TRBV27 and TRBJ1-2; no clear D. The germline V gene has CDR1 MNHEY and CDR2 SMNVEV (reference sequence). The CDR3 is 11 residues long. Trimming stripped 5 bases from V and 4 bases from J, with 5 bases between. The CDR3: CASSPGYGYTF. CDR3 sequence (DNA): TGTGCCAGCAGTCCAGGCTATGGCTACACCTTC.

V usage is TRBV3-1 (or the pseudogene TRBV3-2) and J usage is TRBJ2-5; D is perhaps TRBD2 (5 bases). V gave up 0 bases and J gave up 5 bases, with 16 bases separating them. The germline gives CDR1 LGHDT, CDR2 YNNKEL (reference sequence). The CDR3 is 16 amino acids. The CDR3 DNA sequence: TGTGCCAGCAGCCAAGATCGGAAAGCAAGGAGGGAGACCCAGTACTTC. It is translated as CASSQDRKARRETQYF.

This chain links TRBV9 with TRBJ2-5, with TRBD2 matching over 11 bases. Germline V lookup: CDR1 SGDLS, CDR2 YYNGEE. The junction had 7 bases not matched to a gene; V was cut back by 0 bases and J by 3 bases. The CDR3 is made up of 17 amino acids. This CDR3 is CASSVEGSSGGKETQYF. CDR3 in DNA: TGTGCCAGCAGCGTAGAAGGGTCTAGCGGGGGGAAAGAGACCCAGTACTTC.

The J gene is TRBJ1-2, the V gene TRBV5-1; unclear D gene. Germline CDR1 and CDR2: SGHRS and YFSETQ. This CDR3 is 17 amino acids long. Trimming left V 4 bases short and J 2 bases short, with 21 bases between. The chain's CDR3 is CASSVNPTHTSNYGYTF. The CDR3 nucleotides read TGCGCCAGCAGCGTCAACCCCACCCACACGTCAAACTATGGCTACACCTTC.

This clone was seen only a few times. Written as DNA, the CDR3 is TGTGCCAGCAGCTTACGACTAGCGGGGGACGGGGGCACCGGGGAGCTGTTTTTT. Translated, it gives CASSLRLAGDGGTGELFF. The rearrangement joins TRBV7-2 to TRBJ2-2, with 12 positions matching TRBD2. Germline CDR1 reads SGHTA; CDR2 reads FQGNSA. V lost 2 bases and J lost 4; bases outside the gene matches: 8. This CDR3 spans 18 amino acids.

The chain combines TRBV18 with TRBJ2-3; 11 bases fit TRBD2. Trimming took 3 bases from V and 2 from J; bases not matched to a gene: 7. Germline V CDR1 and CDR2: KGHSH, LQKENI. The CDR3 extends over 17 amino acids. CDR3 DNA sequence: TGTGCCAGCTCACCCTCCCTAGCGGGGGGTCCCACAGATACGCAGTATTTT. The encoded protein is CASSPSLAGGPTDTQYF.

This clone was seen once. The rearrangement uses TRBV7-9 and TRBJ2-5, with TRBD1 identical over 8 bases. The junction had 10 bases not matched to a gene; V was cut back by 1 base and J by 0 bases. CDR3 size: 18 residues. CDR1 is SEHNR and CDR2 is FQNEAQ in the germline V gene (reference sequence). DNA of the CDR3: TGTGCCAGCAGCTTAGAGACCCGGACAGGGATGTACCAAGAGACCCAGTACTTC. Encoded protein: CASSLETRTGMYQETQYF.

The CDR3 sequence is CASSIEADTGELFF. The CDR3 DNA reads as TGTGCCAGTAGTATAGAAGCGGATACCGGGGAGCTGTTTTTT. This chain links TRBV19 with TRBJ2-2; the D gene is possibly TRBD2 (5 bases). V was shortened by 0 bases and J by 5 bases, with 7 bases between the two germline ends. Germline V gives CDR1 LNHDA, CDR2 SQIVND (reference sequence). This CDR3 contains 14 residues.

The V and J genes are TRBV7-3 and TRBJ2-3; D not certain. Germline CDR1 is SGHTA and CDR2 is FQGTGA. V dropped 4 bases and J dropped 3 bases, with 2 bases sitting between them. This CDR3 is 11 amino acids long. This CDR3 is CASSSTDTQYF. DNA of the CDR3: TGTGCCAGCAGCTCTACAGATACGCAGTATTTT.

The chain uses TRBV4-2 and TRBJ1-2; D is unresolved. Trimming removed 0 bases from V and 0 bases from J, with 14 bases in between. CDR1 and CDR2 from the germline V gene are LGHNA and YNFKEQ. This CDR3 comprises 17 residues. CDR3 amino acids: CASSQDVTASANYGYTF. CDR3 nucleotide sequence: TGTGCCAGCAGCCAAGACGTGACTGCATCAGCTAACTATGGCTACACCTTC.

The CDR3 reads CASSPWDNNEQFF. The CDR3 DNA follows: TGTGCCAGCAGCCCCTGGGACAACAATGAGCAGTTCTTC. V and J are TRBV3-1 (or the pseudogene TRBV3-2) and TRBJ2-1; D is perhaps TRBD1 (6 bases). In germline, CDR1 is LGHDT, CDR2 YNNKEL (reference sequence). The CDR3 totals 13 residues. V gave up 4 bases and J gave up 5 bases, with 9 bases separating them.

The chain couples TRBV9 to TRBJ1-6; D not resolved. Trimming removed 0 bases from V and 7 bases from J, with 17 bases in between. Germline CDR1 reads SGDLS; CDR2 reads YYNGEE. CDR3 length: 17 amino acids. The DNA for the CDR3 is TGTGCCAGCAGCGTAGCTAGTTATGGAGGGCCCAATTCACCCCTCCACTTT. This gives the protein CASSVASYGGPNSPLHF.